This entry lists 27 T cell receptor beta chains sequenced from one sample in a study of cytomegalovirus exposure and HLA in healthy donors. PCR used 60 Vbeta primers and 13 Jbeta primers. The data were produced by immunoSEQ multiplex PCR, yet TCRdb's version contains in-frame clones alone and is incomplete. Of around 180,000 clones listed, around 77% are singletons. Sequencing was carried out using PBMCs. The receptors stem from a man in his 60s in good health and CMV-seronegative.

The chain is built from TRBV29-1 and TRBJ2-1; 11 bases fit TRBD2. Per germline, CDR1 SQVTM and CDR2 ANQGSEA. The length of the CDR3 is 17 residues. The junction had 9 bases not matched to a gene; V was cut back by 5 bases and J by 0 bases. CDR3 bases: TGCAGCGTTCCGGAAACTAGCGGGGGTTACTCCTACAATGAGCAGTTCTTC. As protein: CSVPETSGGYSYNEQFF.

The chain employs TRBV27 and TRBJ1-3; possibly TRBD1 for D (6 bases). This CDR3 has 15 amino acids. CDR1 is MNHEY, CDR2 SMNVEV, per germline (reference sequence). V dropped 5 bases and J dropped 0 bases, with 11 bases sitting between them. The CDR3 DNA reads TGTGCCAGCAGTGCACAGGGCTTCTCTGGAAACACCATATATTTT. Translated: CASSAQGFSGNTIYF.

V usage is TRBV4-1 and J usage is TRBJ2-7, with TRBD1 matching over 9 bases. Looked up from germline, CDR1 is MGHRA and CDR2 is YSYEKL. The CDR3 spans 16 residues. Trimming at V came to 0 bases and at J to 7 bases, leaving 10 bases not matched to a gene. CDR3 region: CASSQDPQGAPCEQYF. The DNA of the CDR3 is TGCGCCAGCAGCCAAGACCCACAGGGGGCTCCCTGTGAGCAGTACTTC.

This chain joins TRBV6-1 and TRBJ1-4, with TRBD1 identical over 8 bases. Trimming at V came to 6 bases and at J to 7 bases, leaving 10 bases not matched to a gene. The germline CDR1 and CDR2 sequences are MNHNS and SASEGT. This CDR3 is built from 15 residues. The CDR3 DNA sequence: TGTGCCAGCAGGAAAGGCACAGGGGGAGGTGAAAAACTGTTTTTT. The encoded protein is CASRKGTGGGEKLFF.

The chain combines TRBV27 with TRBJ2-7; the D gene is possibly TRBD2 (5 bases). The CDR3 has 13 amino acids. Deletions cut 5 bases from V and 6 bases from J, with 14 bases between. Germline CDR1 and CDR2: MNHEY and SMNVEV (reference sequence). The CDR3 DNA is TGTGCCAGCAGTGAGAGGGTTAGAGGCGAGCAGTACTTC. This codes for CASSERVRGEQYF.

The sample holds a few counts of this clone. The genes are TRBV6-1 and TRBJ1-5; D not certain. Germline-derived CDR1 and CDR2 are MNHNS and SASEGT. The CDR3 has 13 residues. The ends were cut back, 8 bases at V and 3 bases at J, with 11 bases in the middle. CDR3 coding DNA: TGTGCCAGCCGGGGAGGGCCCAATCAGCCCCAGCATTTT. It is translated as CASRGGPNQPQHF.

The chain links TRBV6-1 to TRBJ1-4; 7 bases agree with TRBD1. Germline CDR1 and CDR2: MNHNS and SASEGT. The CDR3 has 15 residues. V trimming: 2 bases; J trimming: 5 bases; junction bases outside the gene matches: 5. The DNA for the CDR3 is TGTGCCAGCAGTGAACAGGGGGTCGGCAATGAAAAACTGTTTTTT. Its translation: CASSEQGVGNEKLFF.

V usage is TRBV6-4 and J usage is TRBJ1-1; no clear D gene. Germline CDR1 is MRHNA and CDR2 is SNTAGT. CDR3 length: 13 amino acids. V lost 5 bases to trimming and J lost 3 bases, with 10 bases between them. CDR3 sequence reads: CASSLEEHTEAFF. Here the CDR3 DNA reads TGTGCCAGCAGTTTGGAGGAACACACTGAAGCTTTCTTT.

The CDR3 loop is CASSVTATGHGYTF. The CDR3 DNA is TGTGCCAGCAGCGTAACAGCTACTGGTCATGGCTACACCTTC. J is TRBJ1-2 and V is TRBV9; D gene uncertain. The CDR3 consists of 14 residues. Germline V gene data show CDR1 as SGDLS and CDR2 as YYNGEE. V lost 1 base, J lost 6 bases, and 13 bases lay in between.

The DNA of the CDR3 is TGTGCCAGCAGTTTAGCGGGGGACACCACAGATACGCAGTATTTT. Amino acid sequence: CASSLAGDTTDTQYF. The chain combines TRBV27 with TRBJ2-3, with TRBD2 as a possible D gene (7 bases). The CDR3 spans 15 residues. Germline assignment: CDR1 MNHEY and CDR2 SMNVEV (reference sequence). V lost 2 bases, J lost 2 bases, and 11 bases lay in between.

The chain uses TRBV27 and TRBJ2-2, with 10 nucleotides matching TRBD1. The CDR3 has 16 amino acids. Trimming took 4 bases from V and 3 from J; bases not matched to a gene: 5. The germline gives CDR1 MNHEY, CDR2 SMNVEV (reference sequence). The CDR3 sequence is CASSSRTGGYTGELFF. As DNA, the CDR3 is TGTGCCAGCAGTTCACGGACAGGGGGGTACACCGGGGAGCTGTTTTTT.

The rearrangement joins TRBV4-2 to TRBJ1-3; possible D gene TRBD1, 6 bases. Trimming removed 0 bases from V and 0 bases from J, with 18 bases in between. In germline, CDR1 is LGHNA, CDR2 YNFKEQ. The CDR3 contains 19 residues. In nucleotides, the CDR3 is TGTGCCAGCAGCCAAGATAGGGGGGGCGTCGTTAGCTCTGGAAACACCATATATTTT. Amino acids: CASSQDRGGVVSSGNTIYF.

The rearrangement uses TRBV12-2 and TRBJ2-7; TRBD1 is the table's D call, not checked against the DNA. TRBV12-2 is flagged as a pseudogene. The CDR3 is made up of 17 amino acids. CDR3 amino acids: CASRFPGTGRRSYEQYF. The CDR3 DNA reads TGTGCAAGTCGCTTTCCAGGGACAGGGAGACGAAGCTACGAGCAGTACTTC.

The V gene is TRBV29-1, the J gene TRBJ2-7; 10 nucleotides agree with TRBD1. The CDR3 is 12 amino acids. Unmatched junction bases numbered 10, after V lost 7 bases and J lost 10 bases. Germline V CDR1 and CDR2: SQVTM, ANQGSEA. CDR3 DNA: TGCAGCGGGGGACCGGGACAGGGGTGCCAGTACTTC. Its protein is CSGGPGQGCQYF.

In this sample, this clone turned up once. This chain connects TRBV6-6 to TRBJ2-3; D not certain. Germline loops: CDR1 MNHNY, CDR2 SVGAGI (reference sequence). The length of the CDR3 is 12 residues. V was clipped by 6 bases and J by 2 bases, with 6 bases between them. This chain's CDR3 is CASSEPTDTQYF. CDR3 DNA: TGTGCCAGCAGCGAGCCCACAGATACGCAGTATTTT.

This chain connects TRBV5-1 to TRBJ2-2, with 9 bases that match TRBD1. Germline V gives CDR1 SGHRS, CDR2 YFSETQ. V was pared by 3 bases and J by 3 bases, with 3 bases of the junction left unmatched. The CDR3 extends over 15 amino acids. CDR3 loop: CASSYRGLYTGELFF. The CDR3, as DNA: TGCGCCAGCAGCTACAGGGGGCTGTACACCGGGGAGCTGTTTTTT.

The chain employs TRBV4-2 and TRBJ1-5; D not resolved. The germline V gene has CDR1 LGHNA and CDR2 YNFKEQ. CDR3 size: 14 residues. The ends were cut back, 0 bases at V and 9 bases at J, with 12 bases in the middle. CDR3: CASSQEGGIGPQHF. The DNA for the CDR3 is TGTGCCAGCAGCCAAGAAGGCGGAATAGGGCCCCAGCATTTT.

The rearrangement uses TRBV6-5 and TRBJ2-7; the D gene is possibly TRBD2 (7 bases). This CDR3 is 13 amino acids long. V was trimmed by 4 bases and J by 6 bases, leaving 13 bases between them. Germline CDR1 and CDR2: MNHEY and SVGAGI. The CDR3 bases are TGTGCCAGCAGTTTGGGGGGGCGAAGCGAGCAGTACTTC. Translation gives CASSLGGRSEQYF.

V usage is TRBV25-1 and J usage is TRBJ1-2; tentatively, D is TRBD1 (6 bases). Germline CDR1 and CDR2: MGHDK and SYGVNS. V was cut by 3 bases and J by 4 bases, with 18 bases left in between. This CDR3 region has 16 residues. DNA for the CDR3: TGTGCCAGCAGTGAGTCGCTGATGGGGGCGGGCTATGGCTACACCTTC. This sequence encodes CASSESLMGAGYGYTF.

A single count supports this clone. V is TRBV5-6 and J is TRBJ2-2, with TRBD1 identical over 8 bases. CDR3 length: 15 residues. Germline CDR1 and CDR2: SGHDT and YYEEEE. The V gene end was trimmed by 4 bases and the J gene end by 4 bases; junction bases not matched to a gene: 6. The CDR3 region has the DNA TGTGCCAGCAGCCTCGCAGGGGGCGGCACCGGGGAGCTGTTTTTT. Translating gives CASSLAGGGTGELFF.

CDR3 in amino acids: CASSLSRGGQETQYF. In DNA, the CDR3 is TGCGCCAGCAGCTTGTCCCGGGGGGGCCAAGAGACCCAGTACTTC. The V call is TRBV5-1, the J call TRBJ2-5; 8 bases line up with TRBD2. The length of the CDR3 is 15 residues. V lost 1 base to trimming and J lost 1 base; unmatched junction nucleotides: 3. Germline CDR1 is SGHRS and CDR2 is YFSETQ.

The chain employs TRBV27 and TRBJ2-1; 7 positions agree with TRBD2. Germline CDR1 and CDR2: MNHEY and SMNVEV (reference sequence). The CDR3 is 16 residues long. Trimming took 6 bases from V and 6 from J; bases not matched to a gene: 14. CDR3 coding DNA: TGTGCCAGCAGGGGAACGAGCGGGACCCACCCCAATGAGCAGTTCTTC. This translates into CASRGTSGTHPNEQFF.

CDR3 sequence reads: CAWSPNYGYTF. CDR3 nucleotides: TGTGCCTGGAGCCCAAACTATGGCTACACCTTC. The V gene is TRBV30, the J gene TRBJ1-2; the D is unclear. The CDR3 totals 11 residues. Germline lookup yields CDR1 GTSNPN and CDR2 SVGIG (reference sequence). Trimming removed 3 bases from V and 2 bases from J, with 4 bases in between.

The chain has TRBV18 and TRBJ1-5; no firm D call. The germline gives CDR1 KGHSH, CDR2 LQKENI. The V gene lost 5 bases and the J gene lost 4 bases, with 6 bases spanning the gap. The CDR3 runs 12 residues. CDR3 amino acids: CASSTGNQPQHF. DNA of the CDR3: TGTGCCAGCTCAACGGGGAATCAGCCCCAGCATTTT.

The CDR3 DNA sequence: TGTGCCAGCAGCGGGACAGGTTCTTACACAGATACGCAGTATTTT. Translated: CASSGTGSYTDTQYF. The chain links TRBV9 to TRBJ2-3; 7 nucleotides agree with TRBD1. The ends lost 3 bases at V and 2 bases at J; junction bases unmatched: 6. Germline values: CDR1 SGDLS, CDR2 YYNGEE. CDR3 size: 15 residues.

The chain links TRBV2 to TRBJ1-5; 9 bases are shared with TRBD1. The V segment lost 5 bases and the J segment 7 bases; nucleotides outside the gene matches: 3. The CDR3 runs 13 residues. Germline lookup yields CDR1 SNHLY and CDR2 FYNNEI. CDR3 bases: TGTGCCAGCAGTACAGGGGGCGGGCAGCCCCAGCATTTT. The encoded protein is CASSTGGGQPQHF. Filled out from reference TRBV2 and TRBJ1-5, the complete variable domain reads EPEVTQTPSHQVTQMGQEVILRCVPISNHLYFYWYRQILGQKVEFLVSFYNNEISEKSEIFDDQFSVERPDGSNFTLKIRSTKLEDSAMYFCASSTGGGQPQHFGDGTRLSIL.

There are a few counts of this clone. The V and J genes are TRBV11-1 and TRBJ2-3, with TRBD2 matching 7 bases. V was pared by 0 bases and J by 4 bases, with 1 base of the junction left unmatched. The CDR3 spans 14 residues. The germline CDR1 and CDR2 sequences are SGHAT and FQDESV (reference sequence). CDR3 nucleotides: TGTGCCAGCAGCTTAGCGGGAGGGCCAGATACGCAGTATTTT. This gives the protein CASSLAGGPDTQYF.